The TCR beta chain described here comes from a study of control samples from healthy donors and cancer patients. Clones were read by immunoSEQ multiplex PCR, and TCRdb kept only the in-frame ones, dropping some. The sample lists about 120,000 clones; 85% to 95% were seen once. Germline CDR1 reads MGHRA; CDR2 reads YSYEKL. This CDR3 is built from 14 residues. The V end was cut by 3 bases, the J end by 2 bases, with 11 bases between. The clonotype was recovered from a man of 80 years or more with head and neck cancer. The V gene is TRBV4-1, the J gene TRBJ2-7; D remains unclear. Sequencing was performed on PBMCs. The CDR3 DNA reads as TGCGCCAGCAGCCACGTTCAGGCGGCCTACGAGCAGTACTTC. Protein product: CASSHVQAAYEQYF.